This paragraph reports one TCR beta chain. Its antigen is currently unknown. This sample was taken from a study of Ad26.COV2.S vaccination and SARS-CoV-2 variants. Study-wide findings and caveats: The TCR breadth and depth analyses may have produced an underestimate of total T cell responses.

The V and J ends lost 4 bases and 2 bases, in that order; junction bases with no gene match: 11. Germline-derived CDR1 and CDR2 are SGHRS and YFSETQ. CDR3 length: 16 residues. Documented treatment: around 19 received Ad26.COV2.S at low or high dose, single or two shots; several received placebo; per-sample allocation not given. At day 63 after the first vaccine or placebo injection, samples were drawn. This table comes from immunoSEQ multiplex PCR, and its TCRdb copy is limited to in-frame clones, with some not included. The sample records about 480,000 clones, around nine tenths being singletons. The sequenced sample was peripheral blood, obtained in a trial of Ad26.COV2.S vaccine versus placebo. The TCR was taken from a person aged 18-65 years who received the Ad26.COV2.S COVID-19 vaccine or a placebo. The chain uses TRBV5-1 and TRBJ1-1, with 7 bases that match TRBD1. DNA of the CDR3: TGCGCCAGCAGCAAGCCGGGACAGTGGGGAAACACTGAAGCTTTCTTT. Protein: CASSKPGQWGNTEAFF.